Listed below are T cell receptor beta chains from one sample, sequenced in a study of blood T cell repertoires in COVID-19. Repertoires were generated with immunoSEQ multiplex PCR, while TCRdb's copy carries only in-frame clones and drops some. The sample holds about 90,000 clones; around 88% are singletons and the top ten take approximately 0.5%. Sequencing was carried out using peripheral blood. Source of these receptors: a man aged 55 to 70 with acute or convalescent COVID-19. CDR3s include the opening cysteine and the closing phenylalanine or tryptophan. A D gene is named only where the DNA matches it firmly. Size tells how often a clone was seen (once, few, many) or the class of an expanded clone, and some rows leave it out.

j_gene: TRBJ1-3; v_gene: TRBV11-2; d_gene: TRBD1; abundance: .; CDR3aa: CASARARDRGLYF; CDR3nt: TGTGCCAGCGCTCGAGCACGGGACAGGGGCCTTTATTTT
j_gene: TRBJ2-1; v_gene: TRBV9; d_gene: .; abundance: .; CDR3aa: CASSEASGKQFF; CDR3nt: TGTGCCAGCAGCGAAGCCTCAGGGAAGCAGTTCTTC
j_gene: TRBJ2-7; v_gene: TRBV19; d_gene: .; abundance: .; CDR3aa: CASSTSEFPRHEQYF; CDR3nt: TGTGCCAGTAGTACCTCTGAATTCCCGAGGCACGAGCAGTACTTC
j_gene: TRBJ2-7; v_gene: TRBV24-1; d_gene: .; abundance: .; CDR3aa: CATSDLRDSRRYF; CDR3nt: TGTGCCACCAGTGATTTGCGGGACTCCAGGAGGTACTTC
j_gene: TRBJ1-1; v_gene: TRBV11-1; d_gene: .; abundance: .; CDR3aa: CASSLSTEAFF; CDR3nt: TGTGCCAGCAGCTTATCTACTGAAGCTTTCTTT
j_gene: TRBJ1-1; v_gene: TRBV5-1; d_gene: TRBD1; abundance: .; CDR3aa: CASSQATGDTEAFF; CDR3nt: TGCGCCAGCAGCCAAGCGACAGGGGACACTGAAGCTTTCTTT
j_gene: TRBJ1-4; v_gene: TRBV19; d_gene: .; abundance: .; CDR3aa: CASRSTGSEKLFF; CDR3nt: TGTGCCAGTAGATCGACAGGTAGCGAAAAACTGTTTTTT
j_gene: TRBJ1-5; v_gene: TRBV6-5; d_gene: .; abundance: .; CDR3aa: CASGGRLSNQPQHF; CDR3nt: TGTGCCAGCGGCGGGCGTTTAAGCAATCAGCCCCAGCATTTT
j_gene: TRBJ2-3; v_gene: TRBV3-1/TRBV3-2; d_gene: TRBD2; abundance: .; CDR3aa: CASSQAHGTSGTDTQYF; CDR3nt: TGTGCCAGCAGCCAAGCCCACGGGACTAGCGGCACAGATACGCAGTATTTT
j_gene: TRBJ1-5; v_gene: TRBV2; d_gene: .; abundance: .; CDR3aa: CASSEFRSYSNQPQHF; CDR3nt: TGTGCCAGCAGTGAGTTCCGGTCGTATAGCAATCAGCCCCAGCATTTT
j_gene: TRBJ1-1; v_gene: TRBV5-1; d_gene: .; abundance: .; CDR3aa: CASSPRQNTEAFF; CDR3nt: TGCGCCAGCAGCCCGAGACAGAACACTGAAGCTTTCTTT
j_gene: TRBJ2-7; v_gene: TRBV27; d_gene: .; abundance: few; CDR3aa: CASSSGFPLEQYF; CDR3nt: TGTGCCAGCAGTTCAGGGTTCCCCCTCGAGCAGTACTTC
j_gene: TRBJ2-2; v_gene: TRBV27; d_gene: .; abundance: .; CDR3aa: CASSLAGTNTGELFF; CDR3nt: TGTGCCAGCAGTTTAGCCGGGACGAACACCGGGGAGCTGTTTTTT
j_gene: TRBJ1-1; v_gene: TRBV15; d_gene: TRBD1; abundance: .; CDR3aa: CATRQGAALEAFF; CDR3nt: TGTGCCACCCGACAGGGGGCGGCCCTCGAAGCTTTCTTT
j_gene: TRBJ2-1; v_gene: TRBV5-5; d_gene: TRBD2; abundance: .; CDR3aa: CASDFTGLASHEQFF; CDR3nt: TGTGCCAGCGACTTCACGGGACTAGCGAGCCATGAGCAGTTCTTC
j_gene: TRBJ2-3; v_gene: TRBV2; d_gene: .; abundance: .; CDR3aa: CASSGGGAQYF; CDR3nt: TGTGCCAGCAGTGGGGGGGGCGCGCAGTATTTT
j_gene: TRBJ1-5; v_gene: TRBV2; d_gene: .; abundance: .; CDR3aa: CASSVWGQGIGNQPQHF; CDR3nt: TGTGCCAGCAGTGTTTGGGGCCAGGGGATCGGCAATCAGCCCCAGCATTTT
j_gene: TRBJ1-1; v_gene: TRBV18; d_gene: .; abundance: .; CDR3aa: CASSPPWTTNTEAFF; CDR3nt: TGTGCCAGCTCACCACCGTGGACTACGAACACTGAAGCTTTCTTT
j_gene: TRBJ2-3; v_gene: TRBV30; d_gene: .; abundance: .; CDR3aa: CALDRSSTDTQYF; CDR3nt: TGTGCCCTAGACAGGTCTAGCACAGATACGCAGTATTTT
j_gene: TRBJ2-7; v_gene: TRBV2; d_gene: .; abundance: .; CDR3aa: CASIGGSYEQYF; CDR3nt: TGTGCCAGCATTGGCGGGTCGTACGAGCAGTACTTC
j_gene: TRBJ2-7; v_gene: TRBV9; d_gene: TRBD1; abundance: .; CDR3aa: CASSVGQEIYYEQYF; CDR3nt: TGTGCCAGCAGCGTTGGACAGGAGATATACTACGAGCAGTACTTC
j_gene: TRBJ2-7; v_gene: TRBV28; d_gene: TRBD1; abundance: .; CDR3aa: CASTLGQGIYEQYF; CDR3nt: TGTGCCAGCACCTTGGGACAGGGGATCTACGAGCAGTACTTC
j_gene: TRBJ1-5; v_gene: TRBV5-1; d_gene: TRBD1; abundance: .; CDR3aa: CASSFSGTDQPQHF; CDR3nt: TGCGCCAGCAGCTTTTCGGGGACAGATCAGCCCCAGCATTTT
j_gene: TRBJ1-2; v_gene: TRBV27; d_gene: TRBD1; abundance: .; CDR3aa: CASSLTGQGATKLPYGYTF; CDR3nt: TGTGCCAGCAGTTTAACAGGACAGGGGGCTACCAAACTTCCCTATGGCTACACCTTC
j_gene: TRBJ1-2; v_gene: TRBV21-1; d_gene: .; abundance: few; CDR3aa: CASSKVPGVRVLYGYTF; CDR3nt: TGTGCCAGCAGCAAAGTTCCGGGGGTTAGGGTCCTTTATGGCTACACCTTC
j_gene: TRBJ1-5; v_gene: TRBV28; d_gene: .; abundance: .; CDR3aa: CASRPWGGTGNQPQHF; CDR3nt: TGTGCCAGCAGACCATGGGGCGGGACTGGAAATCAGCCCCAGCATTTT
j_gene: TRBJ2-7; v_gene: TRBV5-1; d_gene: TRBD1; abundance: once; CDR3aa: CASNTGTAVLSEQYF; CDR3nt: TGCGCCAGCAACACCGGGACAGCGGTCTTGAGCGAGCAGTACTTC
j_gene: TRBJ1-2; v_gene: TRBV30; d_gene: .; abundance: .; CDR3aa: CAWSARQLSMLGYTF; CDR3nt: TGTGCCTGGAGTGCGCGACAGCTAAGTATGCTTGGCTACACCTTC
j_gene: TRBJ2-7; v_gene: TRBV11-2; d_gene: TRBD2; abundance: .; CDR3aa: CASSLGPSGYEQYF; CDR3nt: TGTGCCAGCAGCTTAGGGCCTAGCGGCTACGAGCAGTACTTC
j_gene: TRBJ1-3; v_gene: TRBV7-4; d_gene: .; abundance: .; CDR3aa: CASSPRWGFGGNTIYF; CDR3nt: TGTGCCAGCAGCCCTCGATGGGGCTTCGGTGGAAACACCATATATTTT
j_gene: TRBJ2-5; v_gene: TRBV10-3; d_gene: TRBD1; abundance: .; CDR3aa: CAIRGDRGNQETQYF; CDR3nt: TGTGCCATCAGGGGGGACAGGGGTAACCAAGAGACCCAGTACTTC
j_gene: TRBJ2-7; v_gene: TRBV29-1; d_gene: .; abundance: few; CDR3aa: CSVAAHNTANEQYF; CDR3nt: TGCAGCGTTGCAGCGCACAACACGGCTAACGAGCAGTACTTC
j_gene: TRBJ1-1; v_gene: TRBV7-3; d_gene: .; abundance: .; CDR3aa: CASSSHDQGFNTEAFF; CDR3nt: TGTGCCAGCAGCTCCCACGATCAGGGGTTTAACACTGAAGCTTTCTTT
j_gene: TRBJ1-1; v_gene: TRBV7-8; d_gene: .; abundance: .; CDR3aa: CASSLVLPVKSDGEETEAFF; CDR3nt: TGTGCCAGCAGCTTAGTACTCCCGGTAAAATCGGACGGGGAGGAAACTGAAGCTTTCTTT
j_gene: TRBJ2-3; v_gene: TRBV6-5; d_gene: TRBD1; abundance: .; CDR3aa: CASSLTGSSTDTQYF; CDR3nt: TGTGCCAGCAGTTTGACAGGGTCTAGCACAGATACGCAGTATTTT
j_gene: TRBJ1-5; v_gene: TRBV5-8; d_gene: TRBD1; abundance: .; CDR3aa: CASSFVGGSNQPQHF; CDR3nt: TGTGCCAGCAGCTTTGTAGGGGGCAGCAATCAGCCCCAGCATTTT
j_gene: TRBJ1-2; v_gene: TRBV5-1; d_gene: .; abundance: .; CDR3aa: CASSSEPGLSDGYTF; CDR3nt: TGCGCCAGCAGCTCGGAACCGGGACTAAGCGATGGCTACACCTTC
j_gene: TRBJ1-2; v_gene: TRBV30; d_gene: .; abundance: .; CDR3aa: CAWSVDGIYGYTF; CDR3nt: TGTGCCTGGAGTGTAGACGGGATCTATGGCTACACCTTC
j_gene: TRBJ2-7; v_gene: TRBV10-1; d_gene: TRBD1; abundance: .; CDR3aa: CASSAGQDYEQYF; CDR3nt: TGCGCCAGCAGCGCGGGACAGGACTACGAGCAGTACTTC
j_gene: TRBJ2-2; v_gene: TRBV7-3; d_gene: .; abundance: .; CDR3aa: CASSLSVTGELFF; CDR3nt: TGTGCCAGCAGCTTATCGGTCACCGGGGAGCTGTTTTTT
j_gene: TRBJ2-7; v_gene: TRBV24-1; d_gene: .; abundance: .; CDR3aa: CATSDGRVREQYF; CDR3nt: TGTGCCACCAGTGATGGCCGGGTGAGGGAGCAGTACTTC
j_gene: TRBJ2-3; v_gene: TRBV5-3; d_gene: TRBD1; abundance: .; CDR3aa: CARSLAMDRVKDTQYF; CDR3nt: TGTGCCAGAAGCCTCGCAATGGACAGGGTAAAAGATACGCAGTATTTT
j_gene: TRBJ2-7; v_gene: TRBV10-3; d_gene: .; abundance: .; CDR3aa: CAIRHPRAYEQYF; CDR3nt: TGTGCCATCCGGCATCCGCGGGCCTACGAGCAGTACTTC
j_gene: TRBJ2-2; v_gene: TRBV29-1; d_gene: .; abundance: .; CDR3aa: CSVDLGLSDFGELFF; CDR3nt: TGCAGCGTTGATTTAGGGCTTAGCGACTTCGGGGAGCTGTTTTTT
j_gene: TRBJ2-1; v_gene: TRBV2; d_gene: TRBD1; abundance: .; CDR3aa: CASLGQPSYNEQFF; CDR3nt: TGTGCCAGCTTGGGACAGCCCTCCTACAATGAGCAGTTCTTC
j_gene: TRBJ2-3; v_gene: TRBV4-2; d_gene: TRBD2; abundance: .; CDR3aa: CASSQESGRSDTQYF; CDR3nt: TGTGCCAGCAGCCAAGAAAGCGGGAGATCAGATACGCAGTATTTT
j_gene: TRBJ2-4; v_gene: TRBV12-3/TRBV12-4; d_gene: .; abundance: .; CDR3aa: CASSLGGKNIQYF; CDR3nt: TGTGCCAGCAGTTTGGGGGGCAAAAACATTCAGTACTTC
j_gene: TRBJ1-3; v_gene: TRBV19; d_gene: TRBD1; abundance: .; CDR3aa: CASSEPGTVSGNTIYF; CDR3nt: TGTGCCAGTAGTGAGCCCGGGACAGTCTCTGGAAACACCATATATTTT
j_gene: TRBJ2-5; v_gene: TRBV27; d_gene: .; abundance: .; CDR3aa: CASSYQETQYF; CDR3nt: TGTGCCAGCAGCTACCAAGAGACCCAGTACTTC
j_gene: TRBJ1-4; v_gene: TRBV27; d_gene: .; abundance: .; CDR3aa: CASRIRGGTNEKLFF; CDR3nt: TGTGCCAGCAGAATAAGGGGGGGCACTAATGAAAAACTGTTTTTT
j_gene: TRBJ1-6; v_gene: TRBV28; d_gene: .; abundance: .; CDR3aa: CAAQTNNSPLHF; CDR3nt: TGTGCGGCTCAAACGAACAATTCACCCCTCCACTTT
j_gene: TRBJ2-7; v_gene: TRBV6-5; d_gene: TRBD1; abundance: few; CDR3aa: CASSRQGSKDEQYF; CDR3nt: TGTGCCAGCAGTAGACAGGGTTCGAAAGACGAGCAGTACTTC
j_gene: TRBJ2-5; v_gene: TRBV4-1; d_gene: TRBD1; abundance: .; CDR3aa: CASSPLEGAQETQYF; CDR3nt: TGCGCCAGCAGCCCACTAGAGGGGGCCCAAGAGACCCAGTACTTC
j_gene: TRBJ2-2; v_gene: TRBV5-4; d_gene: .; abundance: .; CDR3aa: CASSMTARNGELFF; CDR3nt: TGTGCCAGCAGCATGACAGCCCGGAACGGGGAGCTGTTTTTT
j_gene: TRBJ2-1; v_gene: TRBV3-1/TRBV3-2; d_gene: .; abundance: .; CDR3aa: CASSQERGGMGYNEQFF; CDR3nt: TGTGCCAGCAGCCAAGAAAGGGGCGGGATGGGCTACAATGAGCAGTTCTTC
j_gene: TRBJ2-3; v_gene: TRBV6-5; d_gene: .; abundance: .; CDR3aa: CASSRGLADTDTQYF; CDR3nt: TGTGCCAGCAGTAGGGGACTGGCCGACACAGATACGCAGTATTTT
j_gene: TRBJ2-7; v_gene: TRBV27; d_gene: TRBD1; abundance: .; CDR3aa: CASSLLSGGTGFYEQYF; CDR3nt: TGTGCCAGCAGTTTGTTGAGTGGGGGGACAGGGTTCTACGAGCAGTACTTC
j_gene: TRBJ2-5; v_gene: TRBV5-1; d_gene: TRBD2; abundance: .; CDR3aa: CASSPTSGSGETQYF; CDR3nt: TGCGCCAGCAGCCCCACTAGCGGGAGTGGAGAGACCCAGTACTTC
j_gene: TRBJ2-1; v_gene: TRBV11-2; d_gene: .; abundance: .; CDR3aa: CASSSRGASYNEQFF; CDR3nt: TGTGCCAGCAGCTCCCGGGGGGCATCGTACAATGAGCAGTTCTTC
j_gene: TRBJ2-5; v_gene: TRBV5-1; d_gene: .; abundance: .; CDR3aa: CASSLALASETQYF; CDR3nt: TGCGCCAGCAGCTTGGCCCTAGCTTCGGAGACCCAGTACTTC